What follows are 23 T cell receptor beta chains derived from one specimen sequenced in a study of control samples from healthy donors and cancer patients. Here immunoSEQ multiplex PCR was the method, and the copy in TCRdb shows in-frame clones only, minus some. The profile covers tens of thousands of clones, with 75% to 90% appearing a single time and 7.2% taken by the ten largest. The sequenced material came from blood. These receptor sequences come from a man in his fifties in good health.

V is TRBV10-3 and J is TRBJ2-5; 7 bases match TRBD1. CDR1 ENHRY and CDR2 SYGVKD come from the germline V gene. There are 17 residues in the CDR3. Trimming at V came to 6 bases and at J to 1 base, leaving 14 bases not matched to a gene. The CDR3 spells CAISKLLTGKAQETQYF. Written as DNA, the CDR3 is TGTGCCATCAGCAAGCTATTGACAGGGAAAGCCCAAGAGACCCAGTACTTC.

The CDR3 region has the DNA TGTGCCAGCAGTGAAGACACAGGGAGGAATTCACCCCTCCACTTT. Encoded protein: CASSEDTGRNSPLHF. The chain uses TRBV25-1 and TRBJ1-6, with D possibly matching TRBD1 (6 bases). Germline CDR1 is MGHDK and CDR2 is SYGVNS. This CDR3 is built from 15 residues. V gave up 2 bases and J gave up 7 bases, with 12 bases separating them.

V and J are TRBV6-5 and TRBJ2-3, with D perhaps matching TRBD1 (7 bases). Germline V gene sequence: CDR1 MNHEY, CDR2 SVGAGI. The CDR3 runs 15 residues. V was cut by 8 bases and J by 0 bases, with 15 bases left in between. CDR3 nucleotides: TGTGCCAGCGCCAGGGGGGACAGTAGCACAGATACGCAGTATTTT. Protein sequence: CASARGDSSTDTQYF.

V is TRBV27 and J is TRBJ1-6; the D is unclear. The CDR3 runs to 14 residues. Germline assignment: CDR1 MNHEY and CDR2 SMNVEV (reference sequence). V was pared by 7 bases and J by 10 bases, with 17 bases between. DNA for the CDR3: TGTGCCAGCATTCCGGCCCCTGGAGAGTCACCCCTCCACTTT. Protein product: CASIPAPGESPLHF.

This clone was recorded a few times. This chain joins TRBV6-2 or TRBV6-3 and TRBJ1-2; D uncertain. CDR1 MNHEY and CDR2 SVGEGT come from the germline V gene. V was shortened by 2 bases and J by 3 bases, with 16 bases between the two germline ends. CDR3 length: 16 residues. The CDR3 region is CASSYLSPGLDYGYTF. The CDR3 coding sequence is TGTGCCAGCAGTTACCTCTCTCCGGGCTTGGACTATGGCTACACCTTC.

The chain employs TRBV24-1 and TRBJ1-5; possibly TRBD1 for D (5 bases). CDR3 length: 14 amino acids. Trimming stripped 4 bases from V and 4 bases from J, with 10 bases between. CDR1 and CDR2 (germline): KGHDR, SFDVKD. The CDR3 sequence: CATSEGTANQPQHF. Here the CDR3 DNA reads TGTGCCACCAGTGAGGGGACTGCGAATCAGCCCCAGCATTTT.

The rearrangement links TRBV9 to TRBJ1-4; the D gene is possibly TRBD1 (6 bases). The germline gives CDR1 SGDLS, CDR2 YYNGEE. V was pared by 4 bases and J by 6 bases, with 16 bases between. The CDR3 covers 15 residues. CDR3 loop: CASSSSGAGYEKLFF. As DNA, the CDR3 is TGTGCCAGCAGCTCTTCAGGGGCAGGTTATGAAAAACTGTTTTTT.

The genes are TRBV6-5 and TRBJ1-1; D not resolved. Germline loops: CDR1 MNHEY, CDR2 SVGAGI. Trimming removed 4 bases from V and 3 bases from J, with 18 bases in between. This CDR3 contains 16 residues. The CDR3 DNA sequence: TGTGCCAGCAGTTCCCCTGGGGAGGGTGGGGACACTGAAGCTTTCTTT. Encoded protein: CASSSPGEGGDTEAFF.

The rearrangement links TRBV4-1 to TRBJ1-6; 7 nucleotides align to TRBD1. V lost 3 bases, J lost 7 bases, and 3 bases stayed unmatched. This CDR3 is built from 14 residues. Germline V lookup: CDR1 MGHRA, CDR2 YSYEKL. DNA of the CDR3: TGCGCCAGCAGCCACACAGGGGAGAATTCACCCCTCCACTTT. It specifies CASSHTGENSPLHF.

CDR3 coding DNA: TGCGCCAGCAGCCAAGATCAAACGAGCAATCAGCCCCAGCATTTT. Translation: CASSQDQTSNQPQHF. This chain uses TRBV4-3 with TRBJ1-5; D call uncertain. This CDR3 comprises 15 residues. Per the germline V gene, CDR1 is LGHNA and CDR2 is YSLEER. V was clipped by 0 bases and J by 1 base, with 7 bases between them.

The chain is built from TRBV2 and TRBJ2-1; no reliable D call. Per the germline V gene, CDR1 is SNHLY and CDR2 is FYNNEI. With 3 bases removed from V and 0 bases from J, the gap between germline ends came to 6 bases. The length of the CDR3 is 14 residues. Here the CDR3 reads CASSETSSYNEQFF. DNA for the CDR3: TGTGCCAGCAGTGAGACAAGCTCCTACAATGAGCAGTTCTTC.

This clone was counted between two and nine times. The chain has TRBV13 and TRBJ2-7, with 8 bases fitting TRBD2. The CDR3 is made up of 14 amino acids. The germline V gene has CDR1 PRHDT and CDR2 FYEKMQ (reference sequence). V trimming: 5 bases; J trimming: 4 bases; junction bases outside the gene matches: 7. CDR3 residues: CASSSVGLGYEQYF. In DNA form, the CDR3 reads TGTGCCAGCAGCAGCGTGGGACTAGGGTACGAGCAGTACTTC.

This clone came up once. The CDR3 loop reads CSVESDLGEKLFF. CDR3 sequence (DNA): TGCAGCGTTGAATCGGACCTTGGGGAAAAACTGTTTTTT. The chain employs TRBV29-1 and TRBJ1-4; D is undetermined. Germline CDR1 SQVTM, CDR2 ANQGSEA. The CDR3 is made up of 13 amino acids. Trimming took off 2 bases at V and 8 bases at J, with 12 bases between the two ends.

The genes are TRBV29-1 and TRBJ2-1, with D perhaps TRBD1 (6 bases). Germline V gives CDR1 SQVTM, CDR2 ANQGSEA. Trimming removed 0 bases from V and 14 bases from J, with 17 bases in between. The CDR3 is made up of 13 amino acids. CDR3 sequence (DNA): TGCAGCGTTGAAGATCTTAGGTGGCAGGGGAAGTTCTTC. Translated, it gives CSVEDLRWQGKFF.

V usage is TRBV15 and J usage is TRBJ1-3; D not resolved. The V gene's germline CDR1 is LNHNV and CDR2 YYDKDF (reference sequence). V was trimmed by 4 bases and J by 0 bases, leaving 4 bases between them. This CDR3 has 13 amino acids. DNA of the CDR3: TGTGCCACCAGCACCTCCTCTGGAAACACCATATATTTT. This encodes CATSTSSGNTIYF.

V usage is TRBV4-3 and J usage is TRBJ1-5; D unclear. The CDR3 sequence is 13 residues long. Looked up from germline, CDR1 is LGHNA and CDR2 is YSLEER. Trimming took off 1 base at V and 7 bases at J, with 8 bases between the two ends. Here the CDR3 DNA reads TGCGCCAGCAGCCAAGGTCTTGGACAGCCCCAGCATTTT. This sequence encodes CASSQGLGQPQHF.

The chain combines TRBV18 with TRBJ2-4; D call uncertain. The length of the CDR3 is 14 residues. Germline V gene lookup returns CDR1 KGHSH and CDR2 LQKENI. V lost 3 bases, J lost 7 bases, and 13 bases lay in between. The CDR3 here is CASSPAPVWNIQYF. CDR3 DNA sequence: TGTGCCAGCTCACCGGCCCCGGTCTGGAACATTCAGTACTTC.

This chain links TRBV5-1 with TRBJ2-5, with 10 bases lining up with TRBD1. The germline V gene has CDR1 SGHRS and CDR2 YFSETQ. CDR3 length: 14 amino acids. V trimming: 4 bases; J trimming: 3 bases; junction bases outside the gene matches: 3. The CDR3 DNA follows: TGCGCCAGCAGCCGACAGGGGGCAGAAGAGACCCAGTACTTC. Translation: CASSRQGAEETQYF. Combining the CDR3 with reference TRBV5-1 and TRBJ2-5 gives the whole variable domain KAGVTQTPRYLIKTRGQQVTLSCSPISGHRSVSWYQQTPGQGLQFLFEYFSETQRNKGNFPGRFSGRQFSNSRSEMNVSTLELGDSALYLCASSRQGAEETQYFGPGTRLLVL.

This chain uses TRBV3-1 (or the pseudogene TRBV3-2) with TRBJ1-1; 10 bases align to TRBD1. The CDR3 contains 14 residues. The ends lost 1 base at V and 4 bases at J; junction bases unmatched: 0. Looked up from germline, CDR1 is LGHDT and CDR2 is YNNKEL (reference sequence). For the CDR3, the DNA is TGTGCCAGCAGCCAAGGGACAGGGGGCACTGAAGCTTTCTTT. It translates to CASSQGTGGTEAFF.

The rearrangement joins TRBV9 to TRBJ2-1, with D perhaps given as TRBD1 or TRBD2 (7 bases each). V lost 4 bases to trimming and J lost 9 bases, with 11 bases between them. Germline-derived CDR1 and CDR2 are SGDLS and YYNGEE. This CDR3 has 12 residues. In DNA form, the CDR3 reads TGTGCCAGCAGCCCAGGGGGGGCTGAGCAGTTCTTC. Amino acids: CASSPGGAEQFF.

This chain connects TRBV18 to TRBJ1-3; D is unclear. CDR3 length: 15 amino acids. The germline V gene encodes CDR1 KGHSH and CDR2 LQKENI. Trimming stripped 6 bases from V and 4 bases from J, with 16 bases between. CDR3 amino acids: CASSLYLEDGNTIYF. As DNA, the CDR3 is TGTGCCAGCTCCCTTTACTTAGAAGACGGAAACACCATATATTTT. The full variable domain, in which reference TRBV18 and TRBJ1-3 provide the parts outside the CDR3, is NAGVMQNPRHLVRRRGQEARLRCSPMKGHSHVYWYRQLPEEGLKFMVYLQKENIIDESGMPKERFSAEFPKEGPSILRIQQVVRGDSAAYFCASSLYLEDGNTIYFGEGSWLTVV.

The J gene is TRBJ2-5, the V gene TRBV21-1; the table names TRBD1, a call not compared with the DNA. TRBV21-1 is designated a pseudogene. The CDR3 is made up of 16 amino acids. The CDR3: CASSKYGQGISETQYF. The DNA for the CDR3 is TGTGCCAGCAGCAAATATGGACAGGGGATTTCAGAGACCCAGTACTTC.

This chain connects TRBV6-5 to TRBJ2-2, with D maybe TRBD1 (5 bases). The germline V gene encodes CDR1 MNHEY and CDR2 SVGAGI. V was shortened by 6 bases and J by 0 bases, with 5 bases between the two germline ends. The CDR3 is 13 amino acids. CDR3 sequence: CASRGANTGELFF. The CDR3 region has the DNA TGTGCCAGCAGAGGGGCGAACACCGGGGAGCTGTTTTTT.